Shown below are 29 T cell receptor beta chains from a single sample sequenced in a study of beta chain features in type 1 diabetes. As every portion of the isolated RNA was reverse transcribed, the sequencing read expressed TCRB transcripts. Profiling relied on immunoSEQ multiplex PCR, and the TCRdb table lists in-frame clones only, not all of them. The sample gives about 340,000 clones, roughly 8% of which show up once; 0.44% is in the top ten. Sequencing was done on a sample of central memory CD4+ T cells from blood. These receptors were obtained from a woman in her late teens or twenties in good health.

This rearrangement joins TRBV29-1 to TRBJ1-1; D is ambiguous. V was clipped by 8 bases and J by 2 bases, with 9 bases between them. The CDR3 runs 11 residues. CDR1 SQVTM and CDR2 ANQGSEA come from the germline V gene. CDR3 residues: CSTHSNTEAFF. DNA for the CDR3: TGCAGCACCCACAGCAACACTGAAGCTTTCTTT.

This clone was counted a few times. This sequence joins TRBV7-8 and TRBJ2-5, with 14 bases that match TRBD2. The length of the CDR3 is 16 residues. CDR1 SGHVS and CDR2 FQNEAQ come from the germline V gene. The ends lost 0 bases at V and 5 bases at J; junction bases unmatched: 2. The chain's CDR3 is CASSLAGLAGVETQYF. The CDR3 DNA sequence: TGTGCCAGCAGCTTAGCGGGACTAGCGGGAGTGGAGACCCAGTACTTC.

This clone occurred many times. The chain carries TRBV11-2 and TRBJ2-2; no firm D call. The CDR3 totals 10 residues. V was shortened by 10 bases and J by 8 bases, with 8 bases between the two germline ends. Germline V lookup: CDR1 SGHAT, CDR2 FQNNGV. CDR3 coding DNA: TGTGCCACCGGCAGGGGGGAGCTGTTTTTT. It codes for CATGRGELFF.

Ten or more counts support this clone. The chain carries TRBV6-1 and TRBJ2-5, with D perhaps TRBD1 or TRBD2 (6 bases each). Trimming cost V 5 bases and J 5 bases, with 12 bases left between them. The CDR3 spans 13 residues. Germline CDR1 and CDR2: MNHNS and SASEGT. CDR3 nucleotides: TGTGCCAGCAGTCCCACAGGGAGGGAGACCCAGTACTTC. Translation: CASSPTGRETQYF.

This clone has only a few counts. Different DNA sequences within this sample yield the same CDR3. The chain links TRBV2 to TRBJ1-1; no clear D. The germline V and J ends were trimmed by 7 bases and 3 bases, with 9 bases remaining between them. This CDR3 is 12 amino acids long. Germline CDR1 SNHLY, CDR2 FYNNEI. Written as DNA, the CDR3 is TGTGCCAGCAAGAGGCAGGACACTGAAGCTTTCTTT. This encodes CASKRQDTEAFF.

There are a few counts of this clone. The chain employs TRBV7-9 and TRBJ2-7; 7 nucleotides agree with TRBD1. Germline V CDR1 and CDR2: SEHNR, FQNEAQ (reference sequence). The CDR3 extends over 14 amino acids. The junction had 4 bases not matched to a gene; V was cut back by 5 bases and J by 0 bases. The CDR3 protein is CASSQDRISYEQYF. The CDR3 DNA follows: TGTGCCAGCAGCCAGGACAGGATCTCCTACGAGCAGTACTTC.

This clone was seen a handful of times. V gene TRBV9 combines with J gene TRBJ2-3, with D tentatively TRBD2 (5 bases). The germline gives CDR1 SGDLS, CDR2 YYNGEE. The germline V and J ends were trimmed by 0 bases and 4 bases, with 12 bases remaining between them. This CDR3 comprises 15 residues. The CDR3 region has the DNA TGTGCCAGCAGCGTAGCAGGTGGGAGAGCAGATACGCAGTATTTT. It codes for CASSVAGGRADTQYF.

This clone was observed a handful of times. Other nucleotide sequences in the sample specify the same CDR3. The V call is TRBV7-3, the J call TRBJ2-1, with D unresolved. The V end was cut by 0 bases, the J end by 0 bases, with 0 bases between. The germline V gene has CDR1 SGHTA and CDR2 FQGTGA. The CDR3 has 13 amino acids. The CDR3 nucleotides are TGTGCCAGCAGCTTAACCTCCTACAATGAGCAGTTCTTC. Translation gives CASSLTSYNEQFF.

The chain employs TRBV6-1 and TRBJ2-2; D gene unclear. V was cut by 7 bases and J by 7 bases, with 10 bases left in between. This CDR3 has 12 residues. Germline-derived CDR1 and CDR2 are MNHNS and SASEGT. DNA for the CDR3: TGTGCCAGCACTCCCGGGTTCGGGGAGCTGTTTTTT. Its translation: CASTPGFGELFF.

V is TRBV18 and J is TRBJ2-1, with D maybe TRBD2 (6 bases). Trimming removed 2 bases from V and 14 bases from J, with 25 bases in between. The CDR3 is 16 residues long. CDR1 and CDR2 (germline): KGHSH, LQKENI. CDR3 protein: CASSPFPSEGGDGKFF. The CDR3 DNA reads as TGTGCCAGCTCACCATTCCCGTCTGAGGGAGGTGATGGGAAGTTCTTC.

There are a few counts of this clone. CDR3 sequence (DNA): TGTGCCAGCAGTATTTATAGCGGGAGTATCGATGAGCAGTTCTTC. Residues: CASSIYSGSIDEQFF. The V and J genes are TRBV2 and TRBJ2-1, with TRBD2 matching 9 bases. With 5 bases clipped from V and 8 bases from J, the junction kept 10 bases outside the gene matches. CDR3 size: 15 residues. Per germline, CDR1 SNHLY and CDR2 FYNNEI.

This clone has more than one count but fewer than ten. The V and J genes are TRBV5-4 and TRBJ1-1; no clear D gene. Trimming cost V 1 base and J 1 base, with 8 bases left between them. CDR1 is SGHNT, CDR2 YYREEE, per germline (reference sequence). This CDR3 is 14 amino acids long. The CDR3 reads CASSLRDRNTEAFF. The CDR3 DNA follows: TGTGCCAGCAGCTTGAGAGATAGGAACACTGAAGCTTTCTTT.

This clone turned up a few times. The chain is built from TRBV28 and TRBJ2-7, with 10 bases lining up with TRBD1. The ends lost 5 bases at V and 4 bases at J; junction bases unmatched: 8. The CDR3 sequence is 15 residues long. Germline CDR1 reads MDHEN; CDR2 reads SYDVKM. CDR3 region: CASSSAGTGAYEQYF. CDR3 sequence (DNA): TGTGCCAGCAGTAGCGCCGGGACAGGGGCGTACGAGCAGTACTTC.

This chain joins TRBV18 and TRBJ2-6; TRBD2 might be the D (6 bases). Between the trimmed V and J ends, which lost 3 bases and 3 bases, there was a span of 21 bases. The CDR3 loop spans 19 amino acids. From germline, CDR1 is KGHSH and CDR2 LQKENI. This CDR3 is CASSPLEGQLGGGANVLTF. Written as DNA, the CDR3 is TGTGCCAGCTCACCTTTGGAGGGGCAGCTAGGAGGTGGGGCCAACGTCCTGACTTTC.

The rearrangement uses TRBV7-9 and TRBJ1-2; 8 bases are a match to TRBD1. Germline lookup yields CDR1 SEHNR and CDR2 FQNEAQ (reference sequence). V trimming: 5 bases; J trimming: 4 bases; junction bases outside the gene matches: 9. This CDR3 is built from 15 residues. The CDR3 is CASSIGQGAIYGYTF. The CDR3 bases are TGTGCCAGCAGCATAGGACAGGGCGCCATCTATGGCTACACCTTC.

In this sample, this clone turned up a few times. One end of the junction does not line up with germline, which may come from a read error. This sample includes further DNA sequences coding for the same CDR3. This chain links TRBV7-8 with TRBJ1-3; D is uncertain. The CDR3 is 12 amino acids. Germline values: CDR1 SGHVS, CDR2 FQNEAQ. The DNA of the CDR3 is TGTGCGAGCAGCTTAGTCACTGGAACCATATATTTT. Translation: CASSLVTGTIYF.

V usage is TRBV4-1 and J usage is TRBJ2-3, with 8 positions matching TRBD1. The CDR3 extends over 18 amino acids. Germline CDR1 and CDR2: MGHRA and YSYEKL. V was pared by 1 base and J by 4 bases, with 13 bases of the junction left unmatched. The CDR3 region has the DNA TGCGCCAGCAGCCAAGGCTATCGTGTGACAGGGGCTGCAGATACGCAGTATTTT. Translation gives CASSQGYRVTGAADTQYF.

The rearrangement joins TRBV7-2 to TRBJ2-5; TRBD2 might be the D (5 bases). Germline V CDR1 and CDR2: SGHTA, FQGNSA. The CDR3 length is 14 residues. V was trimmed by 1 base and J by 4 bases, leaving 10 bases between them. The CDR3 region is CASSLGATRETQYF. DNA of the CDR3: TGTGCCAGCAGCTTAGGAGCCACTAGAGAGACCCAGTACTTC.

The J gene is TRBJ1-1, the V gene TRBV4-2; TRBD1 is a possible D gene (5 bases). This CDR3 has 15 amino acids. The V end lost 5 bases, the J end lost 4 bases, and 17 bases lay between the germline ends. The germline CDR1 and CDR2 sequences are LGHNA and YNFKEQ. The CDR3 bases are TGTGCCAGCAGCTTGCCCTTGGGGGATGGCACTGAAGCTTTCTTT. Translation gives CASSLPLGDGTEAFF.

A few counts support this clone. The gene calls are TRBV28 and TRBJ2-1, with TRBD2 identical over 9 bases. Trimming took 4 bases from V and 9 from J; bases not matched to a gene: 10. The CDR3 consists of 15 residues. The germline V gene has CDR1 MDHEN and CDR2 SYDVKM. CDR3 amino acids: CASSSSGTSLVEQFF. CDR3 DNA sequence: TGTGCCAGCAGTTCATCCGGGACTAGCCTTGTTGAGCAGTTCTTC.

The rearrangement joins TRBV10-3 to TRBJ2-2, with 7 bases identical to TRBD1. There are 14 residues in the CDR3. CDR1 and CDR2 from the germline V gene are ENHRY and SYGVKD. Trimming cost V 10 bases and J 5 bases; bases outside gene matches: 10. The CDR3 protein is CATLALQGTGELFF. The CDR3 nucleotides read TGTGCCACCCTCGCCCTACAGGGGACCGGGGAGCTGTTTTTT.

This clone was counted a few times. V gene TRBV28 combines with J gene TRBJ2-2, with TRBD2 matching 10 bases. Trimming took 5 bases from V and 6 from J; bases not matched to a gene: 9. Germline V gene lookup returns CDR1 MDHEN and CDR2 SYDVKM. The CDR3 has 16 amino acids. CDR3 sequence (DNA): TGTGCCAGCAGTCCCGCCAGCGGGAGGGCCCCCGGGGAGCTGTTTTTT. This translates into CASSPASGRAPGELFF.

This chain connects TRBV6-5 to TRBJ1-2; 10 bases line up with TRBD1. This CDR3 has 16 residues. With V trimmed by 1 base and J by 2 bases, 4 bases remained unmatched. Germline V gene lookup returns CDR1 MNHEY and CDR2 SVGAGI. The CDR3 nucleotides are TGTGCCAGCAGTTACTTTAGGGACAGGGGCAACTATGGCTACACCTTC. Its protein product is CASSYFRDRGNYGYTF.

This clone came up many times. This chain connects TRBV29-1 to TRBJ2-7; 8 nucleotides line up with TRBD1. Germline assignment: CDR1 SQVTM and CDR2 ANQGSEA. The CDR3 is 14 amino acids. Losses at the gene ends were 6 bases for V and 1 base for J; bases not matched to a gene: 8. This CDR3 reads CSVRQGQGSYEQYF. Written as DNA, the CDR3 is TGCAGCGTCAGACAAGGACAGGGTTCCTACGAGCAGTACTTC.

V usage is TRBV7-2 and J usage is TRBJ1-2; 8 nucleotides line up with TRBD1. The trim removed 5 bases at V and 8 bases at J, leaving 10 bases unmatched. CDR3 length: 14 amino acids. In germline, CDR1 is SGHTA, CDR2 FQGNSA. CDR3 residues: CASSGNQGAVGYTF. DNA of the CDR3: TGTGCCAGCAGCGGAAACCAGGGGGCTGTAGGCTACACCTTC.

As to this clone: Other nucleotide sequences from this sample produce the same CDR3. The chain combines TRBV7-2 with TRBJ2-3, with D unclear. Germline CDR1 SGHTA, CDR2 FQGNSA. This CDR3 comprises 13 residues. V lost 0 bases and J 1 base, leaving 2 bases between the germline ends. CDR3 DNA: TGTGCCAGCAGCTTAGCGCGCACAGATACGCAGTATTTT. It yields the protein CASSLARTDTQYF.

The CDR3 DNA follows: TGTGCCAGCAGTGAGTCCAATGCAACTCTGGAGACCCAGTACTTC. Amino acids: CASSESNATLETQYF. The chain recombines TRBV25-1 with TRBJ2-5; D is unclear. CDR3 length: 15 amino acids. Germline loops: CDR1 MGHDK, CDR2 SYGVNS. V lost 3 bases to trimming and J lost 5 bases, with 16 bases between them.

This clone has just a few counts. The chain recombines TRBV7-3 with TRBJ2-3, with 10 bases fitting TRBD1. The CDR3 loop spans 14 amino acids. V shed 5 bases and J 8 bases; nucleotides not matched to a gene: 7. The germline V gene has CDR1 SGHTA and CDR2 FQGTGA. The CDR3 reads CASSDSTGGGTQYF. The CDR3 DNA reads TGTGCCAGCAGCGATTCGACAGGGGGCGGTACGCAGTATTTT. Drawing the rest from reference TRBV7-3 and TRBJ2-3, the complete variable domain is GAGVSQTPSNKVTEKGKYVELRCDPISGHTALYWYRQSLGQGPEFLIYFQGTGAADDSGLPNDRFFAVRPEGSVSTLKIQRTERGDSAVYLCASSDSTGGGTQYFGPGTRLTVL.

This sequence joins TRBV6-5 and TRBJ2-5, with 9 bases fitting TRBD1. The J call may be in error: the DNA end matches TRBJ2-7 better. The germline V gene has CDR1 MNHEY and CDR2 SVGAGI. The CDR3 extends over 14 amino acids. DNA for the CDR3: TGTGCCAGCAGTTATGGACAGGGGACAAACGAGCAGTACTTC. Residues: CASSYGQGTNEQYF.